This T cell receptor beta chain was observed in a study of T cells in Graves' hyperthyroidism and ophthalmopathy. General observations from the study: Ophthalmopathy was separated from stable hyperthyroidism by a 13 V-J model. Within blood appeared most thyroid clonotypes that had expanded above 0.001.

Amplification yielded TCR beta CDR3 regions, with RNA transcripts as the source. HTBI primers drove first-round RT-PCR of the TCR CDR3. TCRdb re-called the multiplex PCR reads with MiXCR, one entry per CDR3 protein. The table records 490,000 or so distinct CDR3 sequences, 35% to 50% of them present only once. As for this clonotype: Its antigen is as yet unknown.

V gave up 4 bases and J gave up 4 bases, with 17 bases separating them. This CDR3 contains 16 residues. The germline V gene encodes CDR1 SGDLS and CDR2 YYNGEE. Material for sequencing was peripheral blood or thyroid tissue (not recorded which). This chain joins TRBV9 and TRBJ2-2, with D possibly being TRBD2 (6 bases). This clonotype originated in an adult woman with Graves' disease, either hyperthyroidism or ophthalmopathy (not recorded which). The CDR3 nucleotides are TGTGCCAGCAGCCCCCTCGGGGGAGTGGTCACCGGGGAGCTGTTTTTT. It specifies CASSPLGGVVTGELFF.